The present T cell receptor (beta chain) was sequenced within a study of CD8+CD57+ T cells in acquired aplastic anemia. About the research overall: DNA per sorted CD4+ or CD8+ sample ranged about 0.18 to 30 ug, averaging roughly 3.2 ug.

The template for TCR beta VDJ and CDR3 sequence profiling was genomic DNA. One entry per CDR3 protein, called by TCRdb with MiXCR from the reads. The table has 150,000 to 200,000 distinct CDR3 sequences, over 60% seen once; the top ten hold about 43%. The study, taken as a whole, reports: Fewer than 35 sequences, all CD8+ CDR3, were shared between patients and controls. CD8+ Simpson's diversity showed no significant patient-control difference.

Germline CDR1 SNHLY, CDR2 FYNNEI. The CDR3 is 17 amino acids. The ends were cut back, 6 bases at V and 0 bases at J, with 18 bases in the middle. Only one count was recorded for this clonotype. Its target is not known. Sequencing input: sorted CD4+, CD8+, or CD8+CD57+ T cells (not recorded which) from PBMCs. The source of this sequence is a human donor with severe aplastic anemia or a healthy control (not recorded which). The gene calls are TRBV2 and TRBJ1-5; possibly TRBD1 for D (5 bases). The CDR3 is CASRAGPGLHSNQPQHF. The CDR3 DNA follows: TGTGCCAGCAGGGCAGGGCCGGGCTTGCATAGCAATCAGCCCCAGCATTTT.